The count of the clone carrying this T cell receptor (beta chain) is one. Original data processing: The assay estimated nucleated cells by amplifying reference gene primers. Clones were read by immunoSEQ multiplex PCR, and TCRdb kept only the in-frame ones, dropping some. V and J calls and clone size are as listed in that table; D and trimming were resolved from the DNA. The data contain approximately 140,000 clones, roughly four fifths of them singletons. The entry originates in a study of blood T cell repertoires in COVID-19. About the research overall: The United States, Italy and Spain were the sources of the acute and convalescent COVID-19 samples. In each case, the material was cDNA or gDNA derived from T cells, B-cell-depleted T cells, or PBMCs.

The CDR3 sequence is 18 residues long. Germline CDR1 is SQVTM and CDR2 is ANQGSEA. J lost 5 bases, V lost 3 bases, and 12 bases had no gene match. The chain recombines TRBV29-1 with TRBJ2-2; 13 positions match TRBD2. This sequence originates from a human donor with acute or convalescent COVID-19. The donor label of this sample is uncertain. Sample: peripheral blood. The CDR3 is CSVETGTSGAWGTGELFF. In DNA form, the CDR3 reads TGCAGCGTTGAGACCGGGACTAGCGGGGCCTGGGGGACCGGGGAGCTGTTTTTT.